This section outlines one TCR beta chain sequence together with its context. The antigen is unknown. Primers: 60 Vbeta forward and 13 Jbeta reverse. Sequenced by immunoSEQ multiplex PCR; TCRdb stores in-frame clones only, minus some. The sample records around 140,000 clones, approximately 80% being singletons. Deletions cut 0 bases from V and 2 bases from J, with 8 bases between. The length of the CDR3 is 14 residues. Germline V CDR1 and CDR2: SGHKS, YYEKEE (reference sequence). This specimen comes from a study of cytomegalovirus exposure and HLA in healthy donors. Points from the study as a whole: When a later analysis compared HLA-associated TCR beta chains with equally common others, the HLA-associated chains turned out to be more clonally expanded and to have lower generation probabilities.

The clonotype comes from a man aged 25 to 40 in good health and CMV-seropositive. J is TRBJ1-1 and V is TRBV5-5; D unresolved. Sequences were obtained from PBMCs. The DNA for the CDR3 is TGTGCCAGCAGCTTGGGTGTCAGTAACACTGAAGCTTTCTTT. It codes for CASSLGVSNTEAFF. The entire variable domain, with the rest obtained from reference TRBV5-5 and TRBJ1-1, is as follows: DAGVTQSPTHLIKTRGQQVTLRCSPISGHKSVSWYQQVLGQGPQFIFQYYEKEERGRGNFPDRFSARQFPNYSSELNVNALLLGDSALYLCASSLGVSNTEAFFGQGTRLTVV.